Each of the 31 T cell receptor beta chains below was sequenced from the same sample in a study of PD-1 blockade in mismatch repair-deficient tumors. Measured with immunoSEQ multiplex PCR; TCRdb has only the in-frame clones, and not every one. The data show around 52,000 clones, approximately 84% seen once. Sample: peripheral blood, taken about 4.5 months after starting pembrolizumab. The source is an adult with mismatch repair-deficient cancer.

This clone was seen more than once but under ten times. J is TRBJ1-2 and V is TRBV5-1, with D perhaps TRBD1 (5 bases). CDR1 SGHRS and CDR2 YFSETQ come from the germline V gene. The CDR3 loop spans 14 amino acids. With 1 base removed from V and 4 bases from J, the gap between germline ends came to 11 bases. CDR3 amino acids: CASSLSGDSYGYTF. The DNA of the CDR3 is TGCGCCAGCAGCTTGTCCGGGGACTCCTATGGCTACACCTTC.

The genes are TRBV6-1 and TRBJ2-7, with TRBD1 identical over 10 bases. CDR1 MNHNS and CDR2 SASEGT come from the germline V gene. The CDR3 has 13 residues. V lost 5 bases to trimming and J lost 5 bases; unmatched junction nucleotides: 3. CDR3 loop: CASSRDRGHEQYF. DNA of the CDR3: TGTGCCAGCAGTCGGGACAGGGGCCACGAGCAGTACTTC.

The chain joins TRBV11-2 to TRBJ1-1; 9 bases fit TRBD1. The V gene's germline CDR1 is SGHAT and CDR2 FQNNGV. The CDR3 extends over 16 amino acids. Trimming took 4 bases from V and 1 from J; bases not matched to a gene: 7. In nucleotides, the CDR3 is TGTGCCAGCAGCTCCATAAAGGGACAGGGGAACACTGAAGCTTTCTTT. This codes for CASSSIKGQGNTEAFF.

The rearrangement joins TRBV5-8 to TRBJ1-1; possible D gene TRBD1, 5 bases. CDR1 is SGHTS and CDR2 is YDEGEE in the germline V gene. The CDR3 length is 13 residues. V was trimmed by 1 base and J by 4 bases, leaving 8 bases between them. The CDR3 reads CASSLQGTTEAFF. The DNA for the CDR3 is TGTGCCAGCAGCTTGCAGGGTACCACTGAAGCTTTCTTT.

This chain connects TRBV7-9 to TRBJ2-3; 9 nucleotides line up with TRBD2. The J segment lost 0 bases and the V segment lost 4 bases, leaving 11 bases of the junction unmatched. Per the germline V gene, CDR1 is SEHNR and CDR2 is FQNEAQ (reference sequence). The CDR3 is 18 residues long. CDR3 in DNA: TGTGCCAGCAGCTACAAGACTAGCGGAGGGGGAAGCACAGATACGCAGTATTTT. Translation gives CASSYKTSGGGSTDTQYF.

The chain has TRBV19 and TRBJ2-1, with 9 bases fitting TRBD2. The CDR3 length is 15 residues. V was clipped by 7 bases and J by 3 bases; unmatched bases: 7. Germline V gene data show CDR1 as LNHDA and CDR2 as SQIVND (reference sequence). Here the CDR3 reads CASTPASGVYNEQFF. CDR3 bases: TGTGCCAGTACCCCGGCTAGCGGGGTCTACAATGAGCAGTTCTTC.

J is TRBJ2-2 and V is TRBV30; D is possibly TRBD1 or TRBD2 (6 bases each). The CDR3 has 13 amino acids. The germline CDR1 and CDR2 sequences are GTSNPN and SVGIG (reference sequence). Trimming left V 7 bases short and J 6 bases short, with 15 bases between. The CDR3, as DNA: TGTGCCTTTGACGTGGGGGGCCCCGGGGAGCTGTTTTTT. Translating it yields CAFDVGGPGELFF.

The J gene is TRBJ2-7, the V gene TRBV4-1; no definite D call. V lost 4 bases and J 0 bases, leaving 22 bases between the germline ends. Germline lookup yields CDR1 MGHRA and CDR2 YSYEKL. This CDR3 has 18 amino acids. CDR3 protein: CASSPASSVGFGSYEQYF. Written as DNA, the CDR3 is TGCGCCAGCAGCCCCGCCTCCTCGGTTGGTTTCGGCTCCTACGAGCAGTACTTC.

The CDR3 region is CASRGLNTGELFF. CDR3 nucleotide sequence: TGTGCCAGCAGGGGCCTGAACACCGGGGAGCTGTTTTTT. V and J are TRBV6-5 and TRBJ2-2; D is unclear. Germline loops: CDR1 MNHEY, CDR2 SVGAGI. V was trimmed by 6 bases and J by 1 base, leaving 6 bases between them. CDR3 length: 13 amino acids.

The sample holds one count of this clone. The chain has TRBV5-4 and TRBJ2-1; TRBD2 agrees at 7 bases. Germline V gives CDR1 SGHNT, CDR2 YYREEE (reference sequence). The CDR3 runs to 14 residues. J gave up 1 base and V 4 bases, and 2 bases lay outside the gene matches. The CDR3 nucleotides read TGTGCCAGCAGCACAGCGGGATCCTACAATGAGCAGTTCTTC. Amino acid sequence: CASSTAGSYNEQFF.

The chain joins TRBV5-6 to TRBJ1-5; maybe TRBD1 (5 bases). Germline CDR1 reads SGHDT; CDR2 reads YYEEEE. The CDR3 is 13 residues long. The V gene lost 0 bases and the J gene lost 9 bases, with 10 bases spanning the gap. As DNA, the CDR3 is TGTGCCAGCAGCTTGGGGGGGATATTGCCCCAGCATTTT. Protein sequence: CASSLGGILPQHF. Looking up the rest from reference TRBV5-6 and TRBJ1-5 gives the full variable domain: DAGVTQSPTHLIKTRGQQVTLRCSPKSGHDTVSWYQQALGQGPQFIFQYYEEEERQRGNFPDRFSGHQFPNYSSELNVNALLLGDSALYLCASSLGGILPQHFGDGTRLSIL.

The DNA of the CDR3 is TGTGCCAGCAGCTCAGGGGTTGGCTATGGCTACACCTTC. The encoded protein is CASSSGVGYGYTF. The chain has TRBV11-2 and TRBJ1-2, with D possibly TRBD1 on 6 matching bases. Germline CDR1 is SGHAT and CDR2 is FQNNGV. This CDR3 is 13 amino acids long. Between the trimmed V and J ends, which lost 4 bases and 4 bases, there was a span of 10 bases. The complete variable domain, with remaining parts taken from reference TRBV11-2 and TRBJ1-2, reads EAGVAQSPRYKIIEKRQSVAFWCNPISGHATLYWYQQILGQGPKLLIQFQNNGVVDDSQLPKDRFSAERLKGVDSTLKIQPAKLEDSAVYLCASSSGVGYGYTFGSGTRLTVV.

The chain couples TRBV6-5 to TRBJ2-1; the D gene is possibly TRBD2 (6 bases). Trimming shortened V by 6 bases and J by 3 bases, and 12 bases separated the two germline ends. Germline V gene data show CDR1 as MNHEY and CDR2 as SVGAGI. The CDR3 contains 14 residues. The CDR3 nucleotides read TGTGCCAGCAGAGGACTATTTGACTACAATGAGCAGTTCTTC. It specifies CASRGLFDYNEQFF.

V and J are TRBV18 and TRBJ1-1; no clear D gene. Germline V lookup: CDR1 KGHSH, CDR2 LQKENI. Trimming cost V 0 bases and J 0 bases, with 5 bases left between them. The length of the CDR3 is 14 residues. This CDR3 is CASSPPRVNTEAFF. CDR3 nucleotides: TGTGCCAGCTCACCACCGAGAGTGAACACTGAAGCTTTCTTT.

The V gene is TRBV5-5, the J gene TRBJ2-7; 7 positions agree with TRBD1. CDR3 length: 16 residues. CDR1 is SGHKS and CDR2 is YYEKEE in the germline V gene (reference sequence). Trimming cost V 4 bases and J 3 bases; bases outside gene matches: 13. Written as DNA, the CDR3 is TGTGCCAGCAGCAGGAGACAGGGCCCCTTGGACTACGAGCAGTACTTC. Translated, it gives CASSRRQGPLDYEQYF.

V is TRBV5-6 and J is TRBJ2-3; D unclear. Between the trimmed V and J ends, which lost 0 bases and 3 bases, there was a span of 5 bases. The CDR3 length is 13 residues. The germline V gene has CDR1 SGHDT and CDR2 YYEEEE. The CDR3 DNA follows: TGTGCCAGCAGCTTGGGTAGGACAGATACGCAGTATTTT. Translating it yields CASSLGRTDTQYF.

The gene calls are TRBV6-5 and TRBJ1-2; D not certain. Trimming took 2 bases from V and 1 from J, leaving 11 bases between them. This CDR3 has 15 amino acids. The V gene's germline CDR1 is MNHEY and CDR2 SVGAGI. DNA for the CDR3: TGTGCCAGCAGTTACCCCACTGGAAATAACTATGGCTACACCTTC. Residues: CASSYPTGNNYGYTF.

This sequence joins TRBV11-3 and TRBJ1-4, with a weak D call TRBD1 (5 bases). The V end was cut by 5 bases, the J end by 6 bases, with 16 bases between. This CDR3 is 15 amino acids long. Germline V lookup: CDR1 SGHNT, CDR2 YENEEA. In nucleotides, the CDR3 is TGTGCCAGCAGCCTGGGACGGACCTTAGATGAAAAACTGTTTTTT. This translates into CASSLGRTLDEKLFF.

This clone was found a few times. The chain joins TRBV15 to TRBJ1-1; D gene ambiguous. Trimming removed 7 bases from V and 9 bases from J, with 18 bases in between. Germline V lookup: CDR1 LNHNV, CDR2 YYDKDF (reference sequence). The CDR3 is made up of 13 amino acids. For the CDR3, the DNA is TGTGCCACCAAGATTAGTCAACAGAACCAAGCTTTCTTT. It yields the protein CATKISQQNQAFF.

The J gene is TRBJ2-5, the V gene TRBV14; D is possibly TRBD2 (5 bases). CDR1 is SGHDN, CDR2 FVKESK, per germline. Trimming cost V 3 bases and J 2 bases, with 13 bases left between them. This CDR3 is built from 15 residues. The CDR3: CASSQAGNFQETQYF. Here the CDR3 DNA reads TGTGCCAGCAGCCAGGCGGGTAACTTTCAAGAGACCCAGTACTTC.

There are a few counts of this clone. The rearrangement links TRBV11-2 to TRBJ2-7, with no clear D. Trimming left V 6 bases short and J 3 bases short, with 6 bases between. CDR1 and CDR2 from the germline V gene are SGHAT and FQNNGV. The CDR3 has 11 amino acids. CDR3 DNA sequence: TGTGCCAGCAGTCTCAACTACGAGCAGTACTTC. This codes for CASSLNYEQYF.

V gene TRBV5-5 combines with J gene TRBJ2-5; 7 bases line up with TRBD1. The CDR3 runs to 14 residues. Losses at the gene ends were 4 bases for V and 1 base for J; bases not matched to a gene: 4. Germline-derived CDR1 and CDR2 are SGHKS and YYEKEE (reference sequence). The CDR3 spells CASSAWTGQETQYF. CDR3 bases: TGTGCCAGCAGCGCGTGGACAGGCCAAGAGACCCAGTACTTC.

V and J are TRBV7-9 and TRBJ2-7; TRBD2 matches 7 bases. J was trimmed by 2 bases and V by 5 bases; bases with no gene match: 9. The CDR3 runs to 15 residues. CDR1 SEHNR and CDR2 FQNEAQ come from the germline V gene (reference sequence). The CDR3 is CASSPGTNRAYEQYF. The CDR3 nucleotides are TGTGCCAGCAGCCCAGGGACTAATAGGGCCTACGAGCAGTACTTC.

This chain joins TRBV2 and TRBJ2-5; no reliable D call. The CDR3 covers 15 residues. V was clipped by 3 bases and J by 5 bases, with 16 bases between them. The V gene's germline CDR1 is SNHLY and CDR2 FYNNEI. CDR3 nucleotides: TGTGCCAGCAGTGAGGTGAAGGGTAGGTGGGAGACCCAGTACTTC. Protein product: CASSEVKGRWETQYF.

The CDR3 reads CASSWQGAYEELFF. CDR3 in DNA: TGTGCCAGCAGCTGGCAGGGGGCGTACGAGGAGCTGTTTTTT. The chain couples TRBV7-9 to TRBJ2-2, with TRBD1 matching 8 bases. Per germline, CDR1 SEHNR and CDR2 FQNEAQ (reference sequence). V shed 4 bases and J 10 bases; nucleotides not matched to a gene: 8. CDR3 length: 14 amino acids.

The chain has TRBV9 and TRBJ2-3; D is tentatively TRBD1 or TRBD2 (5 bases each). The germline V gene has CDR1 SGDLS and CDR2 YYNGEE. The CDR3 has 14 amino acids. V was pared by 3 bases and J by 4 bases, with 12 bases between. CDR3 sequence (DNA): TGTGCCAGCAGCGCCCGTGGGGGTCCAGATACGCAGTATTTT. Translated, it gives CASSARGGPDTQYF. The full variable domain, with the rest looked up from reference TRBV9 and TRBJ2-3, is DSGVTQTPKHLITATGQRVTLRCSPRSGDLSVYWYQQSLDQGLQFLIQYYNGEERAKGNILERFSAQQFPDLHSELNLSSLELGDSALYFCASSARGGPDTQYFGPGTRLTVL.

This sequence joins TRBV14 and TRBJ1-3; D is possibly TRBD1 (6 bases). The CDR3 loop spans 16 amino acids. The ends were cut back, 1 base at V and 0 bases at J, with 10 bases in the middle. Germline assignment: CDR1 SGHDN and CDR2 FVKESK. CDR3 sequence reads: CASSQGWGPSGNTIYF. CDR3 nucleotide sequence: TGTGCCAGCAGCCAAGGATGGGGGCCCTCTGGAAACACCATATATTTT. Drawing the rest from reference TRBV14 and TRBJ1-3, the complete variable domain is EAGVTQFPSHSVIEKGQTVTLRCDPISGHDNLYWYRRVMGKEIKFLLHFVKESKQDESGMPNNRFLAERTGGTYSTLKVQPAELEDSGVYFCASSQGWGPSGNTIYFGEGSWLTVV.

This chain joins TRBV19 and TRBJ1-2; TRBD1 might be the D (5 bases). V was cut by 7 bases and J by 6 bases, with 15 bases left in between. The CDR3 is made up of 13 amino acids. Germline V lookup: CDR1 LNHDA, CDR2 SQIVND (reference sequence). This CDR3 reads CASTLYPTDGYTF. The CDR3 DNA is TGTGCCAGTACCCTATACCCGACAGATGGCTACACCTTC.

This sequence joins TRBV19 and TRBJ1-2; no clear D. The CDR3 is 16 residues long. Germline V gene data show CDR1 as LNHDA and CDR2 as SQIVND (reference sequence). The V end was cut by 4 bases, the J end by 4 bases, with 19 bases between. The chain's CDR3 is CASSTLSSGVLYGYTF. In DNA, the CDR3 is TGTGCCAGTAGTACCCTCTCATCAGGTGTGCTCTATGGCTACACCTTC.

V gene TRBV19 combines with J gene TRBJ2-3; D is unresolved. Germline V gene sequence: CDR1 LNHDA, CDR2 SQIVND (reference sequence). CDR3 length: 13 residues. V lost 7 bases to trimming and J lost 1 base, with 9 bases between them. The CDR3 sequence: CASIRPGTDTQYF. DNA of the CDR3: TGTGCCAGTATTCGCCCCGGCACAGATACGCAGTATTTT.

The V gene is TRBV28, the J gene TRBJ1-5, with D perhaps matching TRBD1 (5 bases). CDR3 length equals 18 residues. Deletions cut 8 bases from V and 0 bases from J, with 23 bases between. The germline gives CDR1 MDHEN, CDR2 SYDVKM. CDR3 sequence reads: CASVDLDQGTYSNQPQHF. As DNA, the CDR3 is TGTGCCAGCGTCGATTTGGATCAGGGAACTTATAGCAATCAGCCCCAGCATTTT.